This T cell receptor (beta chain) came from a study of beta chain features in type 1 diabetes. Whole-study results and caveats: Whether TCRB rearrangement is influenced by HLA type went unresolved here. Individuals with type 1 diabetes displayed fewer insertions and more deletions at VDJ junctions. Across patients, naive, central memory and Treg TCRB repertoires exhibited apparently greater similarity than was observed across healthy donors. For Type 1 diabetes patients, all four CD4+ subsets carried TCRB CDR3s that were moderately but significantly shorter.

This clone was seen a handful of times. The antigen remains unidentified. Expressed TCRB transcripts were sequenced because the isolated RNA had all been reverse transcribed beforehand. Roughly 3.6 million reads, on average, came from each naive, central memory and regulatory T cell sample. Sequenced by immunoSEQ multiplex PCR; TCRdb stores in-frame clones only, minus some. The sample consists of around 140,000 clones, about 12% of them appearing once. Sequencing was performed on central memory CD4+ T cells from blood. The TCR was taken from a man younger than 35 with type 1 diabetes.

The CDR3 coding sequence is TGCGCCAGCAGCCAAGGTGAGGATAACACTGAAGCTTTCTTT. It yields the protein CASSQGEDNTEAFF. The chain employs TRBV4-1 and TRBJ1-1; D gene unclear. The CDR3 is 14 amino acids. The ends were cut back, 1 base at V and 2 bases at J, with 8 bases in the middle. Germline CDR1 and CDR2: MGHRA and YSYEKL.